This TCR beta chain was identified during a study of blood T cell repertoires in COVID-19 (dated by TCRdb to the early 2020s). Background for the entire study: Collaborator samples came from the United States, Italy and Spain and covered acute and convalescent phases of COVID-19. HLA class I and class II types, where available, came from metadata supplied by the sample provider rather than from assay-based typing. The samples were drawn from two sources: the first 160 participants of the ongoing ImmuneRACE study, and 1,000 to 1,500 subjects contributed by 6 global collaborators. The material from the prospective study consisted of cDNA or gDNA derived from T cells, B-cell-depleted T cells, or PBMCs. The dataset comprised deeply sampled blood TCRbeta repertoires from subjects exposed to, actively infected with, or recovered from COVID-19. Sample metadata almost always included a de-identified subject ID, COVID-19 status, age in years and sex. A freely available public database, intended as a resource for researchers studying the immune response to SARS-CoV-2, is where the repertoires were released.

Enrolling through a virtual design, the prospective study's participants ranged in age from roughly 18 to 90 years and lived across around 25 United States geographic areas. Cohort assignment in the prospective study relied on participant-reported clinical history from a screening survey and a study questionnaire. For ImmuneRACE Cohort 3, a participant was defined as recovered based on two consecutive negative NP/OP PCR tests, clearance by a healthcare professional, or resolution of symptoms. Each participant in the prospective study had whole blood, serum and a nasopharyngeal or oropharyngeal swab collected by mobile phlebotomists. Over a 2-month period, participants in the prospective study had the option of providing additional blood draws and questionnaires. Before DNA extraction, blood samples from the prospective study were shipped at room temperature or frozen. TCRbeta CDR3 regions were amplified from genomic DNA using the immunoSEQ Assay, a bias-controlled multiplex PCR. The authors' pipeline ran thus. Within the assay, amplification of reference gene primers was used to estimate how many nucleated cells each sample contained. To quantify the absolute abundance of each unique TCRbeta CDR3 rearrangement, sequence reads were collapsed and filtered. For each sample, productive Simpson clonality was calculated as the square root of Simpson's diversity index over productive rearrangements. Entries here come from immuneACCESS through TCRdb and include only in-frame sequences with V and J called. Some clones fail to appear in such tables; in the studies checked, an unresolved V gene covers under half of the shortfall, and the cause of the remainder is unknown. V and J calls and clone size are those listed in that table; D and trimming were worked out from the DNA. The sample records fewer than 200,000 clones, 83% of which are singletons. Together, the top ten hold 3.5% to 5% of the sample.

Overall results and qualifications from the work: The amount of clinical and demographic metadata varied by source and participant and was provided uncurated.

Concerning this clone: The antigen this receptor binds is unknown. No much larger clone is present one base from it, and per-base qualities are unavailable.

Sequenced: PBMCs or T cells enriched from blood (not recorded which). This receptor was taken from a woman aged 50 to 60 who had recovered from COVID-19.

The CDR3 sequence is CASSLRGRGVHNSPLHF. The DNA sequence is as follows: TGTGCCAGCAGCCTCCGGGGGAGGGGAGTGCATAATTCACCCCTCCACTTT. Here the chain combines TRBV3-1 (or the pseudogene TRBV3-2) and TRBJ1-6; the D gene is perhaps TRBD1, on 5 matching bases. The germline V gene encodes CDR1 LGHDT and CDR2 YNNKEL (reference sequence). The CDR3 contains 17 residues, cysteine and phenylalanine counted. Of all the DNA, just the CDR3 is kept, 51 bases in frame from base 1. Cut back by 4 bases and 5 bases, the V and J ends lie 18 bases apart.